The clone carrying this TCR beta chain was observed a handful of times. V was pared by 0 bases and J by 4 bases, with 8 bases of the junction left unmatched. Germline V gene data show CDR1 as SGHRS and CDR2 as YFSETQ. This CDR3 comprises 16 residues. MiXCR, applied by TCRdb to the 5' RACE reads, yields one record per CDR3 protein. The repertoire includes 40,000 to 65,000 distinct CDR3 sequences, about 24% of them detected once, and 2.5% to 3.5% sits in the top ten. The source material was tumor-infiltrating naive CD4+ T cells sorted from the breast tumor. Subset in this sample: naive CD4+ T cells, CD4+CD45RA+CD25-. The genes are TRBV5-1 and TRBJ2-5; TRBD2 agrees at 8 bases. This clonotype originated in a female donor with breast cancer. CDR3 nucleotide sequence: TGCGCCAGCAGCTTGGTTCCAGCGGGGGAAAGAGAGACCCAGTACTTC. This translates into CASSLVPAGERETQYF.